This T cell receptor (beta chain) was profiled in a study of T cells after yellow fever vaccination. A few counts support this clonotype. TCRdb redid the calling of the 5' RACE reads with MiXCR, one entry per CDR3 protein. The data contain about 42,000 distinct CDR3 sequences, about 6.3% of them seen just once; the ten biggest clones take up about 10%. Germline lookup yields CDR1 SGHRS and CDR2 YFSETQ. This CDR3 comprises 13 residues. Trimming left V 4 bases short and J 11 bases short, with 17 bases between. Findings of the study overall: Weaker overall, the secondary response nonetheless peaked faster (day 5 versus 15).

This receptor was taken from a man younger than 45 who received the YFV17D yellow fever vaccine. The chain couples TRBV5-1 to TRBJ2-3, with D possibly TRBD2 on 6 matching bases. Sequences were derived from PBMCs, either bulk or a sorted T-cell subset (CD4+, CD8+, memory, or dextramer-sorted; not recorded which), sampled 45 days after the yellow fever booster vaccination. The CDR3 region is CASSIGTSRVQYF. CDR3 bases: TGCGCCAGCAGCATCGGGACTTCGCGGGTGCAGTATTTT.